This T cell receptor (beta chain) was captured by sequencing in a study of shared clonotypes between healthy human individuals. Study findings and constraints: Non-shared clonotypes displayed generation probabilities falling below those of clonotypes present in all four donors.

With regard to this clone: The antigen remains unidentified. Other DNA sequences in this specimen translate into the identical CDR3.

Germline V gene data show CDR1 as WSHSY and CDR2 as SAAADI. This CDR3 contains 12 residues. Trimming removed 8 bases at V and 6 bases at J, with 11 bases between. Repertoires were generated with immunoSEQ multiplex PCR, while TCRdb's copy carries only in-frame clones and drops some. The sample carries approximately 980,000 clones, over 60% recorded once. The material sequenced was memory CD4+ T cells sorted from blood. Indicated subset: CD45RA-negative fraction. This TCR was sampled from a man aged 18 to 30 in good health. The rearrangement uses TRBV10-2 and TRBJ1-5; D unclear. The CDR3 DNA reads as TGCGCCAGCTCGGGCGAAGGTCAGCCCCAGCATTTT. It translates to CASSGEGQPQHF.